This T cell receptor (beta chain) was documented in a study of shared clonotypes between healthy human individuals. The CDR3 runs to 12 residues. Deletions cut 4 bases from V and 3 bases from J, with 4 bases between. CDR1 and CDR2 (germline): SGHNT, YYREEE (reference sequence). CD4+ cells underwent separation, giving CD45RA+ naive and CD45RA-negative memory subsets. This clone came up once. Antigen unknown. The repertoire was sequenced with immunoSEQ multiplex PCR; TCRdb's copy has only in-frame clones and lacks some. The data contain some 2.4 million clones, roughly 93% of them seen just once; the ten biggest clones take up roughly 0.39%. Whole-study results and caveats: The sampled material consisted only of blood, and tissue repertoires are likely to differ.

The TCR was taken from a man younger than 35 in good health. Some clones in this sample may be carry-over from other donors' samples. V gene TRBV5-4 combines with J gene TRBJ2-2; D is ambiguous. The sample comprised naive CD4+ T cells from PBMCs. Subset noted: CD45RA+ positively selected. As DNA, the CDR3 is TGTGCCAGCAGCGCGGACACCGGGGAGCTGTTTTTT. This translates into CASSADTGELFF.